Shown below are 11 T cell receptor beta chains from a single sample sequenced in a study of cytomegalovirus exposure and HLA in healthy donors. Primers for the PCR totalled 60 Vbeta and 13 Jbeta. This table comes from immunoSEQ multiplex PCR, and its TCRdb copy is limited to in-frame clones, with some not included. The sample lists about 76,000 clones, under 80% occurring once. The sample comprised PBMCs. Receptors were obtained from a man aged 60 to 69 in good health and CMV-seropositive.

This clone was detected only a few times. This chain connects TRBV6-5 to TRBJ1-6; 7 nucleotides line up with TRBD1. The CDR3 runs 14 residues. V lost 2 bases to trimming and J lost 9 bases; unmatched junction nucleotides: 4. Germline values: CDR1 MNHEY, CDR2 SVGAGI. The CDR3: CASSYKGAGSPLHF. CDR3 sequence (DNA): TGTGCCAGCAGTTACAAGGGGGCAGGTTCACCCCTCCACTTT.

The chain combines TRBV9 with TRBJ2-7, with TRBD2 matching 10 bases. There are 14 residues in the CDR3. J was trimmed by 1 base and V by 3 bases; bases with no gene match: 1. Germline CDR1 is SGDLS and CDR2 is YYNGEE. CDR3 region: CASSGTSGSYEQYF. As DNA, the CDR3 is TGTGCCAGCAGCGGGACTAGCGGATCCTACGAGCAGTACTTC.

V and J are TRBV7-2 and TRBJ1-1; D is undetermined. CDR1 and CDR2 (germline): SGHTA, FQGNSA. Deletions cut 1 base from V and 0 bases from J, with 9 bases between. CDR3 length equals 15 residues. The CDR3 here is CASSLVSGLNTEAFF. In nucleotides, the CDR3 is TGTGCCAGCAGCTTAGTTTCAGGATTGAACACTGAAGCTTTCTTT.

The chain couples TRBV19 to TRBJ2-7; 7 bases align to TRBD2. V shed 3 bases, J shed 6 bases, and the junction held 2 bases outside the gene matches. The CDR3 has 12 residues. CDR1 and CDR2 (germline): LNHDA, SQIVND (reference sequence). CDR3: CASSMGGGEQYF. The CDR3 nucleotides are TGTGCCAGTAGTATGGGCGGGGGCGAGCAGTACTTC.

This clone appeared once. This rearrangement joins TRBV5-1 to TRBJ2-5; 13 nucleotides agree with TRBD2. The CDR3 runs to 16 residues. Germline trimming cut 4 bases from V and 1 base from J; bases unmatched to any gene: 4. Germline CDR1 SGHRS, CDR2 YFSETQ. CDR3 amino acids: CASSLLAGGTQETQYF. CDR3 DNA sequence: TGCGCCAGCAGCCTACTAGCGGGGGGGACCCAAGAGACCCAGTACTTC. Using reference TRBV5-1 and TRBJ2-5 for the parts outside the CDR3, the full variable domain is KAGVTQTPRYLIKTRGQQVTLSCSPISGHRSVSWYQQTPGQGLQFLFEYFSETQRNKGNFPGRFSGRQFSNSRSEMNVSTLELGDSALYLCASSLLAGGTQETQYFGPGTRLLVL.

V and J are TRBV4-3 and TRBJ2-7, with D possibly matching TRBD1 (5 bases). This CDR3 has 15 amino acids. Trimming left V 2 bases short and J 1 base short, with 12 bases between. In germline, CDR1 is LGHNA, CDR2 YSLEER. The DNA for the CDR3 is TGCGCCAGCAGCCAACAGGGAAAGGGGTCCTACGAGCAGTACTTC. Encoded protein: CASSQQGKGSYEQYF.

With respect to this clone: A junction boundary mismatches the germline segment, possibly from a read error. The genes are TRBV29-1 and TRBJ2-1; 15 bases are shared with TRBD2. The germline gives CDR1 SQVTM, CDR2 ANQGSEA. The CDR3 has 16 residues. DNA of the CDR3: TGCAGCGTCGAAGGACTAGCGGGAGGGCCGGTAAATGAGCAGTTCTTC. Encoded protein: CSVEGLAGGPVNEQFF.

V and J are TRBV5-4 and TRBJ2-7, with 9 bases identical to TRBD1. CDR3 length: 17 amino acids. Per the germline V gene, CDR1 is SGHNT and CDR2 is YYREEE (reference sequence). The J segment lost 3 bases and the V segment lost 3 bases, leaving 13 bases of the junction unmatched. DNA of the CDR3: TGTGCCAGCAGCTCCGGGCCCCGGGACAGGGACCTCTACGAGCAGTACTTC. Its translation is CASSSGPRDRDLYEQYF.

The chain joins TRBV11-2 to TRBJ2-1, with D perhaps TRBD2 (5 bases). V lost 7 bases and J 6 bases, leaving 19 bases between the germline ends. The CDR3 length is 15 residues. Germline V lookup: CDR1 SGHAT, CDR2 FQNNGV. In DNA form, the CDR3 reads TGTGCCAGCATCCTCCGCCCTAGCTGGGGCAATGAGCAGTTCTTC. Amino acids: CASILRPSWGNEQFF.

The chain links TRBV7-9 to TRBJ2-5, with 11 bases identical to TRBD1. Trimming cost V 3 bases and J 0 bases; bases outside gene matches: 0. CDR1 and CDR2 (germline): SEHNR, FQNEAQ (reference sequence). This CDR3 is 15 amino acids long. CDR3 nucleotides: TGTGCCAGCAGCTTGGGACAGGGGGACCAAGAGACCCAGTACTTC. It yields the protein CASSLGQGDQETQYF. Supplemented by reference TRBV7-9 and TRBJ2-5, the full variable domain reads DTGVSQNPRHKITKRGQNVTFRCDPISEHNRLYWYRQTLGQGPEFLTYFQNEAQLEKSRLLSDRFSAERPKGSFSTLEIQRTEQGDSAMYLCASSLGQGDQETQYFGPGTRLLVL.

The chain links TRBV27 to TRBJ2-1; 7 nucleotides line up with TRBD1. In germline, CDR1 is MNHEY, CDR2 SMNVEV (reference sequence). Trimming removed 2 bases from V and 0 bases from J; junction bases left unmatched: 1. CDR3 size: 15 residues. The CDR3: CASSLRGPSYNEQFF. The CDR3 coding sequence is TGTGCCAGCAGTTTAAGGGGGCCCTCCTACAATGAGCAGTTCTTC.